This T cell receptor (beta chain) came from a study of shared clonotypes between healthy human individuals. For the study at large: The donor group consisted of a couple of women and three men, aged 18 to 49. Overall study findings and caveats: Tissues were not sampled, only blood, and their repertoires likely differ. Clonotypes shared by all four donors outscored non-shared clonotypes in generation probability. It was the few donors that limited the genetic and exposure-history diversity represented.

Clones were read by immunoSEQ multiplex PCR, and TCRdb kept only the in-frame ones, dropping some. The sample has fewer than 1 million clones, 96% seen once; the top ten hold roughly 0.23%. Naive-designated CD8 cells lacked CD45RO, were positively enriched for CCR7, and omitted terminally differentiated effector memory CD45RA+ cells. Comment on this clone: What it binds is not known.

The germline V gene encodes CDR1 SGHDT and CDR2 YYEEEE. This CDR3 is built from 17 residues. V lost 4 bases to trimming and J lost 1 base; unmatched junction nucleotides: 6. J is TRBJ2-7 and V is TRBV5-6, with 15 bases aligning to TRBD2. Sequencing used naive CD8+ T cells sorted from blood. The sequence was collected from a man aged 25-40 years in good health. The CDR3 is CASSEGLAGGSSYEQYF. The CDR3 bases are TGTGCCAGCAGCGAGGGACTAGCGGGAGGTTCGTCCTACGAGCAGTACTTC.